This entry lists 5 T cell receptor beta chains sequenced from one sample in a study of blood T cell repertoires in COVID-19. TCRdb's table, derived via immunoSEQ multiplex PCR, lists solely in-frame clones and lacks some. The repertoire consists of around 160,000 clones, with less than 90% occurring once and the leading ten covering 35% to 40%. The sequenced material came from peripheral blood. These receptors came from a human donor in a cohort sampled during active COVID-19.

This chain links TRBV4-1 with TRBJ1-5; D call uncertain. CDR3 size: 17 residues. Germline values: CDR1 MGHRA, CDR2 YSYEKL. Trimming took off 0 bases at V and 8 bases at J, with 20 bases between the two ends. CDR3 coding DNA: TGCGCCAGCAGCCAAGAAGGGCGGGCAAGCCTCGGAGAGCCCCAGCATTTT. It specifies CASSQEGRASLGEPQHF.

In its sample, this clone was seen a few times. The chain is built from TRBV5-4 and TRBJ1-1, with a possible D match to TRBD1 (6 bases). V lost 3 bases and J lost 4, with 7 bases in between. The germline V gene has CDR1 SGHNT and CDR2 YYREEE (reference sequence). CDR3 length: 12 amino acids. CDR3 in amino acids: CASSSGVTEAFF. The CDR3, as DNA: TGTGCCAGCAGCTCAGGGGTCACTGAAGCTTTCTTT.

The chain is built from TRBV5-1 and TRBJ2-6; tentative D call: TRBD2 (6 bases). Germline V CDR1 and CDR2: SGHRS, YFSETQ. The CDR3 totals 17 residues. V was pared by 3 bases and J by 0 bases, with 13 bases between. For the CDR3, the DNA is TGCGCCAGCAGCTCCCGGGACTTCACCTCTGGGGCCAACGTCCTGACTTTC. Translating it yields CASSSRDFTSGANVLTF.

V is TRBV7-9 and J is TRBJ1-1, with 7 bases aligning to TRBD1. Looked up from germline, CDR1 is SEHNR and CDR2 is FQNEAQ (reference sequence). The CDR3 has 14 residues. V gave up 1 base and J gave up 3 bases; unmatched junction bases: 2. In DNA, the CDR3 is TGTGCCAGCAGCTTAGTGCAGGGGGACACTGAAGCTTTCTTT. Translating gives CASSLVQGDTEAFF.

This chain connects TRBV5-1 to TRBJ1-1; tentatively, D is TRBD1 (6 bases). The V gene's germline CDR1 is SGHRS and CDR2 YFSETQ. This CDR3 is 14 amino acids long. The ends were cut back, 4 bases at V and 0 bases at J, with 10 bases in the middle. CDR3 DNA sequence: TGCGCCAGCAGCGAACAGGGCCTGAACACTGAAGCTTTCTTT. Protein sequence: CASSEQGLNTEAFF.